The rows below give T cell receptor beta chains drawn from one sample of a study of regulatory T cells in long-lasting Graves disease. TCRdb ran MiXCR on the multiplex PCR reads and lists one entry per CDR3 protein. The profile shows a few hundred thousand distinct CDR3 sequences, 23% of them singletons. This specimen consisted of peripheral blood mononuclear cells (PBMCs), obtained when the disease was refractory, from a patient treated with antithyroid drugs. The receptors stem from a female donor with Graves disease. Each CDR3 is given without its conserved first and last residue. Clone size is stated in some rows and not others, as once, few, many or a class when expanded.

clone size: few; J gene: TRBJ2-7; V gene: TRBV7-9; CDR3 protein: ASRRGSLYEQY
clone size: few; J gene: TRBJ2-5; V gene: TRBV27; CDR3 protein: ASSFSPLETQY
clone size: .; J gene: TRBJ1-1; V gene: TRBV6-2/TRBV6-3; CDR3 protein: ASSGRSMTAKGAF
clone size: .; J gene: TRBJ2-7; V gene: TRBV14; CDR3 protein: ASSQDRGTSGRYEQY
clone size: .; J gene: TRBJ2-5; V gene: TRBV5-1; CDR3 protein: ASRPTGTPGETQY
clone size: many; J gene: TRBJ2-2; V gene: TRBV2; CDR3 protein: ASSELASTLF
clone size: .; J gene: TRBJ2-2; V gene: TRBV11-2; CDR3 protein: ASSLFVWREGPTGELF
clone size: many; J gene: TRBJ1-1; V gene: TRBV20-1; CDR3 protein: SAKPGQYPRSGAF
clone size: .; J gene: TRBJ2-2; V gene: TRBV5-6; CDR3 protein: ASSLANWDFSNTGELF
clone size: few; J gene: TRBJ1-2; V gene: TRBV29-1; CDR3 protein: SVIGGTYGYT
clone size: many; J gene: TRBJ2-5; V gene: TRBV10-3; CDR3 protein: AISERGAGSSGETQY
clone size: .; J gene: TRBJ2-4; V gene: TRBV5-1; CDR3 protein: ASSLGDREIQY
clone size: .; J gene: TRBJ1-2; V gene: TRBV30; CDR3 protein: AWQLLGIYGYT
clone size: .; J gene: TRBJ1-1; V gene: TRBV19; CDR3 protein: ASSIAAMNTEAF
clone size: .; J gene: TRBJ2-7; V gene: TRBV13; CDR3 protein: ASSSDRGELVLEQY
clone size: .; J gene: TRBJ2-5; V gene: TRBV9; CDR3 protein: ASSVGLAESQETQY
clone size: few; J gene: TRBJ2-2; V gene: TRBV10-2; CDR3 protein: ASSESDRANTGELF
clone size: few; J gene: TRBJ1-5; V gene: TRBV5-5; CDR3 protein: ASSLGGGFNQPQH
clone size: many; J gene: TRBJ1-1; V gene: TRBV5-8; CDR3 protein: ASSLLTGLNTEAF
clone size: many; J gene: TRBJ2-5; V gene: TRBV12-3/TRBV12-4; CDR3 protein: ASSLARLAMETQY
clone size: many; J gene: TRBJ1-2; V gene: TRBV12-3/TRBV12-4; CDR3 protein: ASSTGGTQGGYT
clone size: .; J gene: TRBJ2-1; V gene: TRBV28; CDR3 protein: ASSLWVGVQF
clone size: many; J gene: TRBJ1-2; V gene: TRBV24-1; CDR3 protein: ATSDRPARDRDDYGYT
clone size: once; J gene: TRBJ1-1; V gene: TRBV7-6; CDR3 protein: ASGLNPADTEAF
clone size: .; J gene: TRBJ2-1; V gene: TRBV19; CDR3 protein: ASSIGASGRGSYNEQF
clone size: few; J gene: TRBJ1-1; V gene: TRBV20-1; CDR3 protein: SASLPPGEAF
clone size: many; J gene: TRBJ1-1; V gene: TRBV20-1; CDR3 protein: SAVGPNTEAF
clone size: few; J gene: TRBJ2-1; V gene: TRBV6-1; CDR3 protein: ASRPKSGSSYNEQF
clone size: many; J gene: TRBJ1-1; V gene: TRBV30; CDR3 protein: AWKLSTEAF
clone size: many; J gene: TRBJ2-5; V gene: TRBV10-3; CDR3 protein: AISESILGSQETQY
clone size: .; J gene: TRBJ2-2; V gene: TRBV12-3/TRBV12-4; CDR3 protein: ASSLGSGANTGELF
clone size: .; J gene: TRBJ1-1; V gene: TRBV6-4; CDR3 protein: ASSYNKGLGGETEAF
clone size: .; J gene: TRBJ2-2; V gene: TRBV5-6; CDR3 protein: ASSRSRPPRGADTGELF
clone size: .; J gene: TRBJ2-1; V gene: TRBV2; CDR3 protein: ASTWSRGEQF
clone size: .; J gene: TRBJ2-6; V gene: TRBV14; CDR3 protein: ASSRGLGVGANVLT
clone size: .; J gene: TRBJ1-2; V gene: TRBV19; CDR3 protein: ASSTNGIVGRANYGYT
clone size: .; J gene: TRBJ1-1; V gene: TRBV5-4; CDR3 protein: ASSPRRGPAF
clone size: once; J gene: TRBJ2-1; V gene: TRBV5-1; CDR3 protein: ASSLVLAGVNEQS
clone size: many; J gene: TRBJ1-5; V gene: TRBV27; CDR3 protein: ASSLNPIGQNQPQH
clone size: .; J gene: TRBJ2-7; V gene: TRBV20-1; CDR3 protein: SGLAKHSYEQY
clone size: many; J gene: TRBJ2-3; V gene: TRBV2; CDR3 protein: ASSEIAGLTDTQY
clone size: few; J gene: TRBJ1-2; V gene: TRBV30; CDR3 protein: AWSQGQGYGYT
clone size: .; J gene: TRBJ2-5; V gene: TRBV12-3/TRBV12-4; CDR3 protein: ASSLVSYGLETQY
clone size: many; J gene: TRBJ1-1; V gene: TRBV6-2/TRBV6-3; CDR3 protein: ASSEDITEAF
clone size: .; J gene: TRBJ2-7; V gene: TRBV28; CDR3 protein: ASRSQGVSYGQY
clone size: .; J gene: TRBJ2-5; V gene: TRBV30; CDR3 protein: AWRGNRVRETQY
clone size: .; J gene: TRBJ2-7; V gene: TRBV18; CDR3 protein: ASLPDSVDYEQY
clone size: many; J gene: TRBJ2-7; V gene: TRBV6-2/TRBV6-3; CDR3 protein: ASTSTGLAYEQY
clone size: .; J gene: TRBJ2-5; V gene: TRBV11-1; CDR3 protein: ASSFGSADWEAQY